The 9 T cell receptor beta chains in this list originate from one sample, sequenced in a study of blood T cell repertoires in COVID-19. This table comes from immunoSEQ multiplex PCR, and its TCRdb copy is limited to in-frame clones, with some not included. The sample lists 250,000 to 350,000 clones, approximately 88% seen once, with about 0.94% in the top ten. Material: peripheral blood. Receptor source: a woman between 40 and 50 years old who had recovered from COVID-19.

The chain couples TRBV11-2 to TRBJ2-1; 11 bases are shared with TRBD2. Germline-derived CDR1 and CDR2 are SGHAT and FQNNGV. The length of the CDR3 is 17 residues. The junction had 7 bases not matched to a gene; V was cut back by 1 base and J by 5 bases. The chain's CDR3 is CASSLVLGTSGDNEQFF. The CDR3, as DNA: TGTGCCAGCAGCTTAGTTTTAGGGACTAGCGGAGACAATGAGCAGTTCTTC.

The rearrangement joins TRBV5-1 to TRBJ2-5, with a weak D call TRBD1 (5 bases). This CDR3 has 15 residues. Germline CDR1 is SGHRS and CDR2 is YFSETQ. V lost 1 base and J 0 bases, leaving 10 bases between the germline ends. The CDR3 nucleotides are TGCGCCAGCAGCTTGACAGGAGAACACCAAGAGACCCAGTACTTC. Protein: CASSLTGEHQETQYF.

The chain has TRBV11-3 and TRBJ1-3; D is ambiguous. Trimming removed 5 bases at V and 4 bases at J, with 15 bases between. CDR3 length: 15 residues. Germline CDR1 and CDR2: SGHNT and YENEEA. In DNA form, the CDR3 reads TGTGCCAGCAGCGTCACGGCCGACATAGGAAACACCATATATTTT. Amino acids: CASSVTADIGNTIYF.

This clone occurred once. CDR3 nucleotide sequence: TGTGCCAGCAGTTTCCGACAGGAAGGGGAGACCCAGTACTTC. Protein: CASSFRQEGETQYF. The chain employs TRBV6-1 and TRBJ2-5, with a weak D call TRBD1 (6 bases). CDR1 and CDR2 from the germline V gene are MNHNS and SASEGT. V was cut by 5 bases and J by 5 bases, with 15 bases left in between. CDR3 length: 14 amino acids.

This chain links TRBV7-9 with TRBJ2-7; 7 bases are a match to TRBD1. The CDR3 is made up of 15 amino acids. Germline V gene sequence: CDR1 SEHNR, CDR2 FQNEAQ (reference sequence). V dropped 5 bases and J dropped 6; count of bases not matched to a gene: 13. The CDR3 DNA sequence: TGTGCCAGCAGCCCAGGGACAGTCGCGGTTCCCGAGCAGTACTTC. It codes for CASSPGTVAVPEQYF.

The genes are TRBV19 and TRBJ2-1; the D gene is possibly TRBD1 (6 bases). Germline V CDR1 and CDR2: LNHDA, SQIVND (reference sequence). The V end was cut by 7 bases, the J end by 6 bases, with 10 bases between. CDR3 length: 12 residues. DNA for the CDR3: TGTGCCAGTACTTACAGGGTCAATGAGCAGTTCTTC. Its translation: CASTYRVNEQFF.

This chain connects TRBV7-8 to TRBJ1-1; perhaps TRBD1 as D (6 bases). Trimming left V 4 bases short and J 0 bases short, with 12 bases between. Germline CDR1 SGHVS, CDR2 FQNEAQ. The CDR3 runs 15 residues. Here the CDR3 reads CASSWTVGLNTEAFF. CDR3 DNA sequence: TGTGCCAGCAGCTGGACAGTCGGGCTGAACACTGAAGCTTTCTTT.

This clone has only one observation. The J gene is TRBJ1-4, the V gene TRBV15, with D perhaps TRBD1 (5 bases). Trimming left V 5 bases short and J 1 base short, with 8 bases between. There are 14 residues in the CDR3. In germline, CDR1 is LNHNV, CDR2 YYDKDF (reference sequence). As DNA, the CDR3 is TGTGCCACCAGCGCAAGGGGAACTAATGAAAAACTGTTTTTT. Encoded protein: CATSARGTNEKLFF.

Only one count was recorded for this clone. V usage is TRBV6-5 and J usage is TRBJ1-5; no clear D. This CDR3 is built from 13 residues. CDR1 and CDR2 from the germline V gene are MNHEY and SVGAGI. The germline V and J ends were trimmed by 2 bases and 6 bases, with 8 bases remaining between them. In DNA form, the CDR3 reads TGTGCCAGCAGTTACGCTAGTGGTCAGCCCCAGCATTTT. Translated, it gives CASSYASGQPQHF.